This entry lists 27 T cell receptor beta chains sequenced from one sample in a study of beta chain features in type 1 diabetes. The isolated RNA, all of it, was reverse transcribed, so expressed TCRB transcripts were what got sequenced. Sequencing was performed with immunoSEQ multiplex PCR; in TCRdb, only in-frame clones are kept and a portion is missing. The sample includes roughly 400,000 clones, around 15% of them seen just once. The sequencing input was naive CD4+ T cells from blood. Receptors originate from a young woman in good health.

This clone appeared a few times. The V and J genes are TRBV30 and TRBJ2-1; the match to TRBD1 covers 8 bases. The trim removed 2 bases at V and 5 bases at J, leaving 8 bases unmatched. The CDR3 totals 15 residues. Germline V gene lookup returns CDR1 GTSNPN and CDR2 SVGIG (reference sequence). The CDR3 coding sequence is TGTGCCTGGAGTAACGGACAGGGCCGGGACAATGAGCAGTTCTTC. Translated: CAWSNGQGRDNEQFF.

This chain joins TRBV30 and TRBJ2-3; TRBD2 agrees at 8 bases. Germline CDR1 reads GTSNPN; CDR2 reads SVGIG (reference sequence). V dropped 4 bases and J dropped 1; count of bases not matched to a gene: 13. The CDR3 totals 17 residues. The CDR3: CAWNPGGAGGGTDTQYF. CDR3 nucleotides: TGTGCCTGGAATCCCGGAGGGGCCGGGGGGGGCACAGATACGCAGTATTTT.

The chain joins TRBV7-2 to TRBJ2-7; 7 bases line up with TRBD1. The CDR3 is 13 amino acids. The germline V gene encodes CDR1 SGHTA and CDR2 FQGNSA. Trimming cost V 5 bases and J 3 bases; bases outside gene matches: 4. The DNA of the CDR3 is TGTGCCAGCAGCCACGGGACAGACTACGAGCAGTACTTC. This gives the protein CASSHGTDYEQYF.

The DNA for the CDR3 is TGTGCCAGCAGCCCACCGGGACTTAGGGAGACCCAGTACTTC. Encoded protein: CASSPPGLRETQYF. The chain employs TRBV5-6 and TRBJ2-5; tentatively, D is TRBD2 (6 bases). The V end was cut by 4 bases, the J end by 5 bases, with 15 bases between. This CDR3 has 14 residues. The germline V gene has CDR1 SGHDT and CDR2 YYEEEE.

The chain carries TRBV5-6 and TRBJ1-1, with D possibly matching TRBD1 (5 bases). The CDR3 runs 13 residues. V lost 4 bases to trimming and J lost 1 base, with 8 bases between them. Germline V gene lookup returns CDR1 SGHDT and CDR2 YYEEEE. CDR3 coding DNA: TGTGCCAGCAGCGTCGACAGGAACACTGAAGCTTTCTTT. Translated, it gives CASSVDRNTEAFF.

The J gene is TRBJ1-5, the V gene TRBV28, with 7 bases matching TRBD1. This CDR3 region has 19 residues. Germline V CDR1 and CDR2: MDHEN, SYDVKM. V lost 2 bases and J lost 2; bases outside the gene matches: 15. Here the CDR3 reads CASSLEAGGDLFGNQPQHF. DNA of the CDR3: TGTGCCAGCAGTTTAGAGGCAGGGGGAGATCTTTTTGGCAATCAGCCCCAGCATTTT.

This chain joins TRBV6-5 and TRBJ1-5; possibly TRBD1 for D (5 bases). Germline CDR1 and CDR2: MNHEY and SVGAGI. The CDR3 length is 13 residues. V was shortened by 9 bases and J by 2 bases, with 11 bases between the two germline ends. The CDR3 protein is CASRGSRNQPQHF. The DNA for the CDR3 is TGTGCCAGTAGGGGTTCGCGCAATCAGCCCCAGCATTTT.

DNA for the CDR3: TGTGCCAGCCGAGACGGGAGCAACACCGGGGAGCTGTTTTTT. Translating gives CASRDGSNTGELFF. The rearrangement links TRBV6-6 to TRBJ2-2; perhaps TRBD2 as D (6 bases). This CDR3 has 14 residues. Per the germline V gene, CDR1 is MNHNY and CDR2 is SVGAGI (reference sequence). V was cut by 8 bases and J by 2 bases, with 12 bases left in between.

V usage is TRBV5-1 and J usage is TRBJ2-1; D perhaps matches TRBD2 (6 bases). The germline V and J ends were trimmed by 4 bases and 6 bases, with 8 bases remaining between them. The CDR3 has 12 residues. Germline CDR1 is SGHRS and CDR2 is YFSETQ. Here the CDR3 reads CASSPAGNEQFF. The CDR3 nucleotides read TGCGCCAGCAGCCCAGCGGGCAATGAGCAGTTCTTC.

This clone was observed a few times. J is TRBJ2-1 and V is TRBV6-6, with D maybe TRBD2 (6 bases). Germline CDR1 is MNHNY and CDR2 is SVGAGI (reference sequence). Trimming left V 2 bases short and J 10 bases short, with 6 bases between. CDR3 length: 11 amino acids. The CDR3 loop is CASSYAGEQFF. The CDR3 DNA sequence: TGTGCCAGCAGTTACGCGGGAGAGCAGTTCTTC.

This clone was observed a handful of times. The V and J genes are TRBV7-2 and TRBJ2-3; D possibly corresponds to TRBD2 (5 bases). Germline V gene sequence: CDR1 SGHTA, CDR2 FQGNSA. The CDR3 has 15 residues. The V end was cut by 2 bases, the J end by 0 bases, with 9 bases between. CDR3 in DNA: TGTGCCAGCAGCTTACAGCGGTCTAGCACAGATACGCAGTATTTT. As protein: CASSLQRSSTDTQYF.

The CDR3 region has the DNA TGCGCCAGCAGCGTCCGACTAGCGGGGCCTAGCACAGATACGCAGTATTTT. Amino acid sequence: CASSVRLAGPSTDTQYF. The chain is built from TRBV5-1 and TRBJ2-3, with TRBD2 matching over 11 bases. V lost 4 bases, J lost 0 bases, and 7 bases stayed unmatched. CDR1 SGHRS and CDR2 YFSETQ come from the germline V gene. The CDR3 sequence is 17 residues long.

This clone was detected only a few times. This chain links TRBV28 with TRBJ2-5; maybe TRBD2 (6 bases). Germline V CDR1 and CDR2: MDHEN, SYDVKM. This CDR3 spans 16 amino acids. V shed 3 bases and J shed 5 bases, with 19 bases lying between them. CDR3 amino acids: CASSLSGAWVTETQYF. DNA of the CDR3: TGTGCCAGCAGTTTGTCGGGAGCGTGGGTGACGGAGACCCAGTACTTC.

The V call is TRBV14, the J call TRBJ2-7; possible D gene TRBD1, 5 bases. The CDR3 is 15 residues long. CDR1 SGHDN and CDR2 FVKESK come from the germline V gene. Trimming removed 1 base from V and 4 bases from J, with 14 bases in between. CDR3 sequence: CASSQAGSRDYEQYF. CDR3 nucleotides: TGTGCCAGCAGCCAAGCCGGGTCCAGGGATTACGAGCAGTACTTC.

The table lists this clone with a few counts. The J gene is TRBJ2-7, the V gene TRBV25-1; TRBD1 matches 8 bases. With 1 base clipped from V and 2 bases from J, the junction kept 4 bases outside the gene matches. Germline V CDR1 and CDR2: MGHDK, SYGVNS. The CDR3 totals 15 residues. DNA for the CDR3: TGTGCCAGCAGTGAATCGGGGACAGGCGCCTACGAGCAGTACTTC. It codes for CASSESGTGAYEQYF.

V and J are TRBV27 and TRBJ1-2; TRBD1 matches 7 bases. Germline V gives CDR1 MNHEY, CDR2 SMNVEV (reference sequence). V shed 6 bases, J shed 3 bases, and the junction held 7 bases outside the gene matches. The CDR3 consists of 14 residues. CDR3 in DNA: TGTGCCAGCAGGCTGAGGGGGCTCGACTATGGCTACACCTTC. Its translation is CASRLRGLDYGYTF.

The gene calls are TRBV13 and TRBJ2-7; no reliable D call. Trimming removed 0 bases from V and 6 bases from J, with 12 bases in between. This CDR3 contains 14 residues. From germline, CDR1 is PRHDT and CDR2 FYEKMQ (reference sequence). CDR3 sequence: CASSLGPARSEQYF. CDR3 nucleotides: TGTGCCAGCAGCTTAGGACCCGCTAGAAGCGAGCAGTACTTC. Filled out from reference TRBV13 and TRBJ2-7, the complete variable domain reads AAGVIQSPRHLIKEKRETATLKCYPIPRHDTVYWYQQGPGQDPQFLISFYEKMQSDKGSIPDRFSAQQFSDYHSELNMSSLELGDSALYFCASSLGPARSEQYFGPGTRLTVT.

The chain has TRBV27 and TRBJ2-3; the D gene is possibly TRBD1 (6 bases). Germline assignment: CDR1 MNHEY and CDR2 SMNVEV (reference sequence). The CDR3 has 13 residues. The V end lost 7 bases, the J end lost 6 bases, and 14 bases lay between the germline ends. For the CDR3, the DNA is TGTGCCAGCAAACTTTATCAGGGGGATACGCAGTATTTT. Translating gives CASKLYQGDTQYF.

This clone was observed a single time. The same CDR3 arises from other DNA sequences in this sample as well. The CDR3 loop reads CASSERTDYGYTF. In DNA, the CDR3 is TGTGCCAGCAGTGAACGGACAGATTACGGCTACACCTTC. This sequence joins TRBV2 and TRBJ1-2; perhaps TRBD1 as D (6 bases). Trimming took 2 bases from V and 8 from J, leaving 12 bases between them. This CDR3 has 13 residues. Germline V gene lookup returns CDR1 SNHLY and CDR2 FYNNEI. The variable domain in full, with the rest retrieved from reference TRBV2 and TRBJ1-2, is EPEVTQTPSHQVTQMGQEVILRCVPISNHLYFYWYRQILGQKVEFLVSFYNNEISEKSEIFDDQFSVERPDGSNFTLKIRSTKLEDSAMYFCASSERTDYGYTFGSGTRLTVV.

The gene calls are TRBV7-2 and TRBJ2-7; 10 bases agree with TRBD2. The CDR3 has 16 amino acids. Looked up from germline, CDR1 is SGHTA and CDR2 is FQGNSA. After removal of 5 bases from V and 4 bases from J, the junction contained 11 bases not matched to a gene. The CDR3 region is CASSQATSGAKYEQYF. CDR3 DNA sequence: TGTGCCAGCAGCCAGGCCACTAGCGGGGCAAAATACGAGCAGTACTTC.

In nucleotides, the CDR3 is TGTGCCAGCTCGGGCCTCTCTGGGGCCAACGTCCTGACTTTC. This codes for CASSGLSGANVLTF. This rearrangement joins TRBV18 to TRBJ2-6; no clear D gene. CDR3 size: 14 residues. V lost 6 bases and J lost 0, with 6 bases in between. The germline CDR1 and CDR2 sequences are KGHSH and LQKENI.

This clone turned up a few times. This rearrangement joins TRBV5-1 to TRBJ2-7, with D perhaps TRBD1 (6 bases). Between the trimmed V and J ends, which lost 0 bases and 3 bases, there was a span of 16 bases. The CDR3 loop spans 16 amino acids. From germline, CDR1 is SGHRS and CDR2 YFSETQ. CDR3 region: CASSLGTASGDYEQYF. CDR3 in DNA: TGCGCCAGCAGCTTGGGGACAGCCTCCGGGGACTACGAGCAGTACTTC.

This clone was counted only a few times. V gene TRBV4-3 combines with J gene TRBJ1-1, with D possibly being TRBD1 (5 bases). V gave up 1 base and J gave up 4 bases, with 13 bases separating them. The CDR3 sequence is 15 residues long. Germline CDR1 and CDR2: LGHNA and YSLEER. CDR3 in amino acids: CASSQGTTWATEAFF. The CDR3 DNA follows: TGCGCCAGCAGCCAAGGGACAACATGGGCCACTGAAGCTTTCTTT.

The V and J genes are TRBV28 and TRBJ2-5; TRBD1 matches 8 bases. There are 15 residues in the CDR3. In germline, CDR1 is MDHEN, CDR2 SYDVKM. V gave up 4 bases and J gave up 5 bases; unmatched junction bases: 9. The CDR3 sequence is CASSSSGQGGETQYF. The CDR3 coding sequence is TGTGCCAGCAGTTCGTCCGGACAGGGCGGGGAGACCCAGTACTTC.

This clone was seen more than once but under ten times. This chain connects TRBV4-3 to TRBJ1-5; D is uncertain. The germline V gene encodes CDR1 LGHNA and CDR2 YSLEER. This CDR3 is 15 amino acids long. V was pared by 0 bases and J by 4 bases, with 10 bases between. The DNA of the CDR3 is TGCGCCAGCAGCCAAGATGTGAACGGGAATCAGCCCCAGCATTTT. Amino acid sequence: CASSQDVNGNQPQHF.

The chain joins TRBV7-9 to TRBJ1-1; no definite D call. The CDR3 has 13 amino acids. With 1 base removed from V and 6 bases from J, the gap between germline ends came to 9 bases. Per the germline V gene, CDR1 is SEHNR and CDR2 is FQNEAQ (reference sequence). Here the CDR3 reads CASSLGSTPEAFF. The CDR3 region has the DNA TGTGCCAGCAGCTTAGGGAGTACTCCTGAAGCTTTCTTT.

A remark on this clone: In the same sample, other DNA sequences code for this CDR3. The chain combines TRBV7-2 with TRBJ1-5; D might be TRBD1 (6 bases). Between the trimmed V and J ends, which lost 0 bases and 4 bases, there was a span of 10 bases. Germline CDR1 reads SGHTA; CDR2 reads FQGNSA. There are 15 residues in the CDR3. The CDR3 here is CASSLAGGTNQPQHF. In DNA, the CDR3 is TGTGCCAGCAGCTTAGCAGGGGGTACGAATCAGCCCCAGCATTTT.